This T cell receptor (beta chain) was retrieved from a study of T cells in Graves' hyperthyroidism and ophthalmopathy. The CDR3 is 12 amino acids. Germline CDR1 and CDR2: SGHRS and YFSETQ. Trimming stripped 4 bases from V and 5 bases from J, with 9 bases between. This clonotype has a count of ten or more. The target antigen is unknown. The investigators amplified TCR beta CDR3 regions from RNA transcripts. First-round RT-PCR with HTBI primers amplified the TCR CDR3 region. TCRdb re-derived calls from the multiplex PCR reads in MiXCR, one entry per CDR3 protein. In the table there are more than 550,000 distinct CDR3 sequences, around 20% of which are singletons. Initially, at the first diagnosis of hyperthyroidism and before any ophthalmopathy symptoms, blood was sampled. Points from the study as a whole: A model of 13 V-J pairs discriminated ophthalmopathy from stable hyperthyroidism.

The rearrangement joins TRBV5-1 to TRBJ1-1; D remains ambiguous. Specimen: blood. The sequence came from a woman aged 50 to 60 with Graves' hyperthyroidism that later progressed to Graves' ophthalmopathy. The CDR3 reads CASSRPGTEAFF. CDR3 in DNA: TGCGCCAGCAGCCGGCCGGGAACTGAAGCTTTCTTT.